This paragraph covers one T cell receptor beta chain sequence. What it binds is not known. This sample was taken from a study of radiation and T cells in renal cell carcinoma. Findings of the study overall: Compared with controls, irradiated tumors had more, larger dominant CDR3 motifs. Irradiated tumors had higher TCR clonality than control tumors.

Between the trimmed V and J ends, which lost 0 bases and 1 base, there was a span of 13 bases. The CDR3 is 15 residues long. Germline V gene data show CDR1 as GTSNPN and CDR2 as SVGIG (reference sequence). Treatment reported: treatment-naive control, cytoreductive nephrectomy. The tumor was a clear cell renal cell carcinoma. Sequenced control tumors were from about ten males and a handful of females, median age roughly 50. Data came from immunoSEQ multiplex PCR; TCRdb stores just in-frame clones and leaves some out. Among fewer than 8,500 clones listed, roughly two thirds were seen once. The TCR comes from a woman between 65 and 79 years old with renal cell carcinoma. V usage is TRBV30 and J usage is TRBJ2-7; D is uncertain. The sample here was tumor tissue, taken from a patient whose treatment was nephrectomy without radiotherapy. The DNA of the CDR3 is TGTGCCTGGAGTGTACGGGCAGCCAGGTCCTACGAGCAGTACTTC. Translation: CAWSVRAARSYEQYF.